This T cell receptor beta chain was identified during a study of shared clonotypes between healthy human individuals. Study-level information: Donor composition was a couple of women and three men, aged 18 to 49.

Trimming took off 0 bases at V and 6 bases at J, with 13 bases between the two ends. This CDR3 contains 15 residues. Germline values: CDR1 SGHRS, CDR2 YFSETQ. Authors' analysis steps: Quality scores were absent from the junction-only immunoSEQ sequences, so filtering differed. Here immunoSEQ multiplex PCR was the method, and the copy in TCRdb shows in-frame clones only, minus some. The DNA was the basis for D and trimming; V, J and clone size are from that table. This table has more than 450,000 clones, roughly 78% appearing once. The sequenced sample was PBMCs. The V call is TRBV5-1, the J call TRBJ2-1, with a tentative D call TRBD2 (6 bases). The TCR was taken from a woman aged 35 to 49 in good health. Some clones in this sample may be carry-over from other donors' samples. CDR3 nucleotide sequence: TGCGCCAGCAGCTTGGCCGCTATGGAGGGCAATGAGCAGTTCTTC. Protein: CASSLAAMEGNEQFF. The full variable domain, completed using reference TRBV5-1 and TRBJ2-1, is KAGVTQTPRYLIKTRGQQVTLSCSPISGHRSVSWYQQTPGQGLQFLFEYFSETQRNKGNFPGRFSGRQFSNSRSEMNVSTLELGDSALYLCASSLAAMEGNEQFFGPGTRLTVL.